This TCR beta chain was identified during a study of blood T cell repertoires in COVID-19. About the research overall: Samples taken during acute and convalescent COVID-19 were collected in the United States, Italy and Spain. PBMCs, B-cell-depleted T cells, or T cells were the source of the cDNA or gDNA that made up the material.

Original processing methods: The authors estimated nucleated cell counts from reference gene primer amplification. Data came from immunoSEQ multiplex PCR; TCRdb stores just in-frame clones and leaves some out. V and J calls and clone size are given by that table; D and trimming were obtained from the DNA. Of some 400,000 clones listed, more than 85% are singletons. Trimming removed 2 bases from V and 7 bases from J; junction bases left unmatched: 3. The CDR3 is 13 amino acids. Germline loops: CDR1 MNHEY, CDR2 SVGAGI. Sequences were obtained from peripheral blood. The genes are TRBV6-5 and TRBJ1-2; 8 bases map to TRBD1. This TCR was recovered from a human donor in a cohort sampled during active COVID-19. In DNA form, the CDR3 reads TGTGCCAGCAGTTACGACAGGGGTGGTGGCTACACCTTC. Its translation: CASSYDRGGGYTF.